This TCR beta chain emerged from a study of CD8 T cells in ankylosing spondylitis (dated by TCRdb to 2015 to 2018). Study-wide context: The study profiled T cell receptor beta repertoires in healthy donors and ankylosing spondylitis patients to find disease-linked TCR variants. Peripheral blood samples were taken, and synovial fluid was additionally collected from ankylosing spondylitis patients. The whole study cohort included over 85 healthy donors and about two dozen ankylosing spondylitis patients. Paper-wide results and their limitations: Some TCR beta motif variants had previously been reported in synovial fluid and blood of reactive arthritis patients, which suggested common disease-initiation mechanisms. The disease-linked clones had a CD8+ phenotype and were found at relatively low frequencies in peripheral blood. The disease-linked clones were reported to be significantly enriched in matched synovial fluid samples from ankylosing spondylitis patients. Blood from ankylosing spondylitis patients appeared to be characterized by a TCR beta motif composed of several highly homologous amino acid variants.

The instrument given in TCRdb is Illumina HiSeq 2500. TCR beta libraries were prepared by quantitative 5'-RACE with molecular barcodes. In the source study's methods: A new computational method based on a probabilistic model of VDJ rearrangement was used to identify disease-linked TCR variants. In-frame beta chains were kept once TCRdb had trimmed the public reads at Q25 with fastp and called clones with MiXCR. Merged by CDR3 protein, the rows form single entries marked with the most common genes and DNA. The V and J calls come from TCRdb's annotation, not from the publication. The sample table holds 310,000 or so distinct CDR3 sequences, of which around 19% were seen once. 7.8% of the sample belongs to the ten largest clones. CDR1 SGHRS and CDR2 YFSETQ were looked up in the germline V gene. After removal of 4 bases from V and 3 bases from J, the junction retains 11 bases not matched to a gene. The CDR3 numbers 16 residues from cysteine through phenylalanine. Solely the CDR3 DNA is kept, with 48 bases framed from the first base.

In the case of this clonotype: The antigen it binds to is not known. Base qualities are missing; no much larger clone stands one base away.

This chain joins TRBV5-1 to TRBJ1-1, and TRBD1 matches 8 of the central bases. This clonotype was sampled from a male donor with ankylosing spondylitis or in good health (not recorded which). Sequenced material: blood, either unsorted or a sorted T cell fraction (not recorded which). The CDR3 loop reads CASSPKLTGVDTEAFF. DNA sequence: TGCGCCAGCAGCCCCAAACTGACAGGGGTGGACACTGAAGCTTTCTTT.